These T cell receptor beta chains were read from a single sample in a study of blood T cell repertoires in COVID-19. Sequencing was performed with immunoSEQ multiplex PCR; in TCRdb, only in-frame clones are kept and a portion is missing. The table shows about 160,000 clones, with around 80% occurring only once. The sequencing input was peripheral blood. These receptors came from a man in his fifties or sixties with acute or convalescent COVID-19. Both conserved end residues are part of each CDR3. D genes are given only for firm matches. Expanded clones are given a class, and other clones once, few, many or no size at all.

J: TRBJ2-3
D: -
size: once
V: TRBV6-5
DNA: TGTGCCAGCAGAACAGCCACAGATACGCAGTATTTT
CDR3: CASRTATDTQYF

J: TRBJ2-3
D: TRBD1
size: -
V: TRBV9
DNA: TGTGCCAGCAGCGTAGACAGGGGATACACAGATACGCAGTATTTT
CDR3: CASSVDRGYTDTQYF

J: TRBJ1-5
D: TRBD1
size: -
V: TRBV30
DNA: TGTGCCTGGAGTGTAGCAAGGGACAGGCCCCAGCATTTT
CDR3: CAWSVARDRPQHF

J: TRBJ2-7
D: TRBD2
size: once
V: TRBV30
DNA: TGTGCCTGGAGTGGCGGGACTAGCTACGAGCAGTACTTC
CDR3: CAWSGGTSYEQYF

J: TRBJ2-5
D: TRBD2
size: -
V: TRBV5-6
DNA: TGTGCCAGCAGCTTTTCTTCCGCGGGGGGGCTCTCTATCACAGAGACCCAGTACTTC
CDR3: CASSFSSAGGLSITETQYF

J: TRBJ1-2
D: TRBD1
size: -
V: TRBV6-5
DNA: TGTGCCAGCAGTTACGGGGGACAGAAGTATGGCTACACCTTC
CDR3: CASSYGGQKYGYTF

J: TRBJ2-7
D: TRBD2
size: -
V: TRBV29-1
DNA: TGCAGCGGAGGCGGGGGGGCGTACGAGCAGTACTTC
CDR3: CSGGGGAYEQYF

J: TRBJ2-3
D: TRBD2
size: once
V: TRBV11-2
DNA: TGTGCCAGCAGCTCCTTTCTAGCGGGGGGAGCGGTTACGCAGTATTTT
CDR3: CASSSFLAGGAVTQYF

J: TRBJ2-5
D: TRBD2
size: -
V: TRBV5-1
DNA: TGCGCCAGCAGCTTGGAGGGAGGGGAAGAGACCCAGTACTTC
CDR3: CASSLEGGEETQYF

J: TRBJ1-4
D: TRBD1
size: many
V: TRBV5-1
DNA: TGCGCCAGCAGCTTGGCGGGGACAGTTAATGAAAAACTGTTTTTT
CDR3: CASSLAGTVNEKLFF

J: TRBJ1-4
D: -
size: many
V: TRBV14
DNA: TGTGCCAGCAGCCAGTTCGGAGGCGCAACTAATGAAAAACTGTTTTTT
CDR3: CASSQFGGATNEKLFF

J: TRBJ2-7
D: -
size: -
V: TRBV3-1/TRBV3-2
DNA: TGTGCCAGCAGCGAGACAGGCGCCTCCTACGAGCAGTACTTC
CDR3: CASSETGASYEQYF

J: TRBJ1-2
D: -
size: -
V: TRBV20-1
DNA: TGCAGTGCTAGTCCTGGGGGGACGTACTATGGCTACACCTTC
CDR3: CSASPGGTYYGYTF

J: TRBJ2-3
D: -
size: -
V: TRBV7-6
DNA: TGTGCCAGCAGCTTAGGTGGGAGCCGACGGGATACGCAGTATTTT
CDR3: CASSLGGSRRDTQYF

J: TRBJ2-7
D: -
size: once
V: TRBV7-6
DNA: TGTGCCAGCAGCTTACTGAGCAACGAGCAGTACTTC
CDR3: CASSLLSNEQYF

J: TRBJ2-1
D: -
size: -
V: TRBV6-6
DNA: TGTGCCAGCAGCAAAAGAAGCACGAGGTTCAATGAGCAGTTCTTC
CDR3: CASSKRSTRFNEQFF

J: TRBJ2-1
D: TRBD2
size: -
V: TRBV4-1
DNA: TGCGCCAGCAGCCAAGGACTAGCGGGGGGGAACAATGAGCAGTTCTTC
CDR3: CASSQGLAGGNNEQFF

J: TRBJ2-7
D: -
size: -
V: TRBV24-1
DNA: TGTGCCACCAGTGATTTGTGTTATTCCTACGAGCAGTACTTC
CDR3: CATSDLCYSYEQYF

J: TRBJ1-3
D: TRBD1
size: -
V: TRBV2
DNA: TGTGCCAGCCTCCCGGGACAGTTTTCCTCCTCTGGAAACACCATATATTTT
CDR3: CASLPGQFSSSGNTIYF

J: TRBJ1-5
D: -
size: -
V: TRBV2
DNA: TGTGCCAGCAGTGAAGAGGAGGGCAGAAATCAGCCCCAGCATTTT
CDR3: CASSEEEGRNQPQHF

J: TRBJ1-1
D: TRBD1
size: -
V: TRBV12-3/TRBV12-4
DNA: TGTGCCAGCAGTGACAGGGGCCAAGGGGAGGCTTTCTTT
CDR3: CASSDRGQGEAFF

J: TRBJ1-1
D: -
size: once
V: TRBV30
DNA: TGTGCCTGGAGTGTCCAGGCGACCACTGAAGCTTTCTTT
CDR3: CAWSVQATTEAFF

J: TRBJ2-5
D: -
size: -
V: TRBV3-1/TRBV3-2
DNA: TGTGCCAGCAGCCAAGGGGGAGGAAAGACCCAGTACTTC
CDR3: CASSQGGGKTQYF

J: TRBJ1-3
D: TRBD1
size: few
V: TRBV6-5
DNA: TGTGCCACCCAGAACAGGGGACCTGGAAACACCATATATTTT
CDR3: CATQNRGPGNTIYF

J: TRBJ2-1
D: -
size: -
V: TRBV18
DNA: TGTGCCAGCTCACCACCGAGCATATACAATGAGCAGTTCTTC
CDR3: CASSPPSIYNEQFF

J: TRBJ1-3
D: -
size: -
V: TRBV29-1
DNA: TGCAGCGTAACAGAACCCCGTCAGGTAGCGGGAAACACCATATATTTT
CDR3: CSVTEPRQVAGNTIYF